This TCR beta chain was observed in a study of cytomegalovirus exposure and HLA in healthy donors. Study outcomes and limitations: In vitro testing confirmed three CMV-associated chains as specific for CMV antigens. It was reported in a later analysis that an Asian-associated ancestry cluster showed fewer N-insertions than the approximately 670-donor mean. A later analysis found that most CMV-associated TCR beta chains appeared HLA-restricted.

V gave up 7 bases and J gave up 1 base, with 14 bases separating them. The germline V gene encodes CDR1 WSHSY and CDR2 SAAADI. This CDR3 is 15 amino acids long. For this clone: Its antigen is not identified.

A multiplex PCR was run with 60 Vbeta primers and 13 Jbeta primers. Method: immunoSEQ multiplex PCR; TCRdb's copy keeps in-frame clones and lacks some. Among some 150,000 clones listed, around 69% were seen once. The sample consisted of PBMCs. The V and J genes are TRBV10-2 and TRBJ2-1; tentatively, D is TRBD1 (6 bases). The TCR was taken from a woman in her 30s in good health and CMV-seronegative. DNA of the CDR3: TGCGCCAGCATAAGGGGGAGAGTATCCTACAATGAGCAGTTCTTC. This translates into CASIRGRVSYNEQFF.